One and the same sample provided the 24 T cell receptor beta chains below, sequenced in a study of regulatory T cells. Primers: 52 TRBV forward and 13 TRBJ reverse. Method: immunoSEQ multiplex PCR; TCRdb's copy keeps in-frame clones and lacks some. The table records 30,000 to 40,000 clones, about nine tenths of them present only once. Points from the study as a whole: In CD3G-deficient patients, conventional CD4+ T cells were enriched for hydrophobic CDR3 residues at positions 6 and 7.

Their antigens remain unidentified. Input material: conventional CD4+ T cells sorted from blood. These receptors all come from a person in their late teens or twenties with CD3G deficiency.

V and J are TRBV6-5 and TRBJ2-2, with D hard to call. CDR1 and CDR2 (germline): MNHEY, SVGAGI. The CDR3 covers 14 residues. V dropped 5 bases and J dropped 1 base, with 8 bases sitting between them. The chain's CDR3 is CASSRALNTGELFF. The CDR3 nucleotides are TGTGCCAGCAGTAGAGCGCTGAACACCGGGGAGCTGTTTTTT.

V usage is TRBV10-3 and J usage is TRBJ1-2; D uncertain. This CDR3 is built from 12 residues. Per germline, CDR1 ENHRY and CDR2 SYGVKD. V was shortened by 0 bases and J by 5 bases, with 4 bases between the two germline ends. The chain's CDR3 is CAISESGYGYTF. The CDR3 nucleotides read TGTGCCATCAGTGAGTCCGGATATGGCTACACCTTC.

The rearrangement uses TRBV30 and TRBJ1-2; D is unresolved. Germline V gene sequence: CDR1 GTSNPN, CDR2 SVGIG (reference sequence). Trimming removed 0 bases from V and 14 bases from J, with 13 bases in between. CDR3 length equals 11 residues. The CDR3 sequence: CAWSVGLRLTF. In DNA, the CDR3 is TGTGCCTGGAGTGTCGGCCTTCGCCTTACCTTC.

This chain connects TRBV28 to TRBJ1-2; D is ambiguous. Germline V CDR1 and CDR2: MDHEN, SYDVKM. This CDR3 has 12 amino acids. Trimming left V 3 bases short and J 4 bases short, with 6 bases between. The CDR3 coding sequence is TGTGCCAGCAGTTTTGGCCCCTATGGCTACACCTTC. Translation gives CASSFGPYGYTF.

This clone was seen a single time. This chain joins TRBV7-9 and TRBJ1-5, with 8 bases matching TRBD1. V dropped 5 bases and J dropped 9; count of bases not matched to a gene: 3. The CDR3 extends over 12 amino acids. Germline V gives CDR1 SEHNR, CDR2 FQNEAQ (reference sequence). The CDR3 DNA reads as TGTGCCAGCAGCCACGGACAGGGGCCCCAGCATTTT. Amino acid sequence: CASSHGQGPQHF. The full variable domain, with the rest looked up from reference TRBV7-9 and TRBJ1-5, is DTGVSQNPRHKITKRGQNVTFRCDPISEHNRLYWYRQTLGQGPEFLTYFQNEAQLEKSRLLSDRFSAERPKGSFSTLEIQRTEQGDSAMYLCASSHGQGPQHFGDGTRLSIL.

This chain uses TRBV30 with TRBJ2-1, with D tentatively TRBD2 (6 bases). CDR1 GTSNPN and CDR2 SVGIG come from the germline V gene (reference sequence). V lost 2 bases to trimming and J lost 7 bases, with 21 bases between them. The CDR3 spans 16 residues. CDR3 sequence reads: CAWSKVTGVIRNEQFF. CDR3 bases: TGTGCCTGGAGTAAGGTTACGGGGGTGATAAGAAATGAGCAGTTCTTC.

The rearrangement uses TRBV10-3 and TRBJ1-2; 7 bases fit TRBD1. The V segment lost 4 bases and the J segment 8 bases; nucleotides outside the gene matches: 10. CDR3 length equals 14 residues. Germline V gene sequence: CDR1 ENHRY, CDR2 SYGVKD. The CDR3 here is CAISGEGAVKGYTF. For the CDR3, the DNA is TGTGCCATCAGTGGTGAGGGGGCGGTGAAAGGCTACACCTTC.

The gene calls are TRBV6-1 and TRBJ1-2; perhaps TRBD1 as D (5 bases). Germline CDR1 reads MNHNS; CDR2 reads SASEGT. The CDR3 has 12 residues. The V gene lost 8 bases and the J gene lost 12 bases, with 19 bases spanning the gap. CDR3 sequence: CASSTEGLEDTF. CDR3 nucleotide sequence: TGTGCCAGCTCGACGGAGGGGTTAGAGGACACCTTC.

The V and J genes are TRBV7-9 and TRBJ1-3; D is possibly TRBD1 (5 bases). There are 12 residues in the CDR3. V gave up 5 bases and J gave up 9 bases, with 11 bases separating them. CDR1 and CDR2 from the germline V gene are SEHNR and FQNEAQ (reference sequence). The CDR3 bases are TGTGCCAGCAGCCTCGGGGCGGGCACCATATATTTT. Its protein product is CASSLGAGTIYF.

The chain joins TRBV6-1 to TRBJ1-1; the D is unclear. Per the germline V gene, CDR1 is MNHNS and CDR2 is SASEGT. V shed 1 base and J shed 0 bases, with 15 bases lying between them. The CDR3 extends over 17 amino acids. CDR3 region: CASSEVRNSDMNTEAFF. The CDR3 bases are TGTGCCAGCAGTGAAGTTAGGAACAGCGATATGAACACTGAAGCTTTCTTT.

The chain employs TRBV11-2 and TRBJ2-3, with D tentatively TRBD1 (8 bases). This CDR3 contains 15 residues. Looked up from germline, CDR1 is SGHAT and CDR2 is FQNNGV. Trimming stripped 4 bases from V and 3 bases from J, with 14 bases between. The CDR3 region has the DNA TGTGCCAGCAGCTACAGGGGGAGGGGGACAGATACGCAGTATTTT. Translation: CASSYRGRGTDTQYF.

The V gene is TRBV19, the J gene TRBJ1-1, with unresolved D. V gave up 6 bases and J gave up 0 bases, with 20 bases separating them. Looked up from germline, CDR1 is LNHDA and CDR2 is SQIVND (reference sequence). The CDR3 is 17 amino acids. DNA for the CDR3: TGTGCCAGTAGCCCTGTCGCAGGAGAAAGGCTGAACACTGAAGCTTTCTTT. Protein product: CASSPVAGERLNTEAFF. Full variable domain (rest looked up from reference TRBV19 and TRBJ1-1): DGGITQSPKYLFRKEGQNVTLSCEQNLNHDAMYWYRQDPGQGLRLIYYSQIVNDFQKGDIAEGYSVSREKKESFPLTVTSAQKNPTAFYLCASSPVAGERLNTEAFFGQGTRLTVV.

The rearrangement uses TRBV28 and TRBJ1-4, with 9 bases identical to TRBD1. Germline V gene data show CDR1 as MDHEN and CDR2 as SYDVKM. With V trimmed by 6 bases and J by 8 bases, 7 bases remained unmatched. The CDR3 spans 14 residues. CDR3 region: CASRDRGGWEKLFF. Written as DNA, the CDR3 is TGTGCCAGCAGGGACAGGGGAGGATGGGAAAAACTGTTTTTT.

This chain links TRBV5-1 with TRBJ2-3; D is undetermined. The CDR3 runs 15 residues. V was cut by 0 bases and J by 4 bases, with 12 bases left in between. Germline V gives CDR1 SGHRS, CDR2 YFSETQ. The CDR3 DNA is TGCGCCAGCAGCTTGGGTGGGCACGTTGCAGATACGCAGTATTTT. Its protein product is CASSLGGHVADTQYF.

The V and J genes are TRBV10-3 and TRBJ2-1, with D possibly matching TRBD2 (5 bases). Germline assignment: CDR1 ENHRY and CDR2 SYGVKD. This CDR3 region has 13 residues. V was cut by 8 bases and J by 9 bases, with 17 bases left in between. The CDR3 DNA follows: TGTGCCATCGGCTCGGGCTTTGGAGGTGAGCAGTTCTTC. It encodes CAIGSGFGGEQFF.

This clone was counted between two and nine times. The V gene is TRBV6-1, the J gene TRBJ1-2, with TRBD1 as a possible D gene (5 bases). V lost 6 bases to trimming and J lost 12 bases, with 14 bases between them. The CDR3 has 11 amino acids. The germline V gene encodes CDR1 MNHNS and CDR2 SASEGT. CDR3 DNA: TGTGCCAGCAGCCGGGGACGGCAGCACACCTTC. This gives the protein CASSRGRQHTF.

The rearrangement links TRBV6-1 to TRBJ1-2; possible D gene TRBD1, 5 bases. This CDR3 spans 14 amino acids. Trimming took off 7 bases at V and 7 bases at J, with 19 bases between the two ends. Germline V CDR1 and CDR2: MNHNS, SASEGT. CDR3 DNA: TGTGCCAGCAAAAGAGGGGACCAAAGCGGTGGCTACACCTTC. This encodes CASKRGDQSGGYTF.

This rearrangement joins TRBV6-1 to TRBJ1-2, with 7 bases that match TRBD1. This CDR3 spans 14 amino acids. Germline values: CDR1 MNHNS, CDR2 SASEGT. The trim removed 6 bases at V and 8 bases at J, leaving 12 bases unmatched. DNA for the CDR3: TGTGCCAGCAGCTTTGGGACAGCCTCTGGAGGCTACACCTTC. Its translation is CASSFGTASGGYTF.

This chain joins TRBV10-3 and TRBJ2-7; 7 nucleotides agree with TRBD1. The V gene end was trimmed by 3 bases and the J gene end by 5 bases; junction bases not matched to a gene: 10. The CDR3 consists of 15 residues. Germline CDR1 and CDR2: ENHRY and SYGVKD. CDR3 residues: CAISDKRGGKDEQYF. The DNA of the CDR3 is TGTGCCATCAGTGACAAAAGAGGGGGCAAAGACGAGCAGTACTTC.

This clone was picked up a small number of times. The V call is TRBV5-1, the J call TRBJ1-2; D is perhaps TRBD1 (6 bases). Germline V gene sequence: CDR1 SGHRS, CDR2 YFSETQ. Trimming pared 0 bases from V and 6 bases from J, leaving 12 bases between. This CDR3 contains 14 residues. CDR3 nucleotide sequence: TGCGCCAGCAGCTTGGAACAGGGAGCGGATGGCTACACCTTC. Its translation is CASSLEQGADGYTF.

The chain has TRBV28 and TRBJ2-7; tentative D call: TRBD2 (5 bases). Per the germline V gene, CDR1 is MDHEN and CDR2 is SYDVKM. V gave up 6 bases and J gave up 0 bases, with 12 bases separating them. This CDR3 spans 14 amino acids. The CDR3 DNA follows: TGTGCCAGCAGAGGACTTACCAGCTCCTACGAGCAGTACTTC. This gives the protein CASRGLTSSYEQYF.

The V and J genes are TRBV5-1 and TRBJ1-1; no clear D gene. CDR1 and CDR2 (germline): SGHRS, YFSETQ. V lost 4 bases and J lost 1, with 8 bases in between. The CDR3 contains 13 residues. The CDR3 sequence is CASSLRGNTEAFF. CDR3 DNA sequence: TGCGCCAGCAGCCTCAGAGGGAACACTGAAGCTTTCTTT. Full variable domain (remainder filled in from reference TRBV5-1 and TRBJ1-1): KAGVTQTPRYLIKTRGQQVTLSCSPISGHRSVSWYQQTPGQGLQFLFEYFSETQRNKGNFPGRFSGRQFSNSRSEMNVSTLELGDSALYLCASSLRGNTEAFFGQGTRLTVV.

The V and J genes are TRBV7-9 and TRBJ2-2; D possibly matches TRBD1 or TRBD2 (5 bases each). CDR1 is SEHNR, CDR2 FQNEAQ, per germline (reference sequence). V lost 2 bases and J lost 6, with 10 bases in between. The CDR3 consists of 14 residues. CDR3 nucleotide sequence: TGTGCCAGCAGCTTAAGAGGGGACGCCGGGGAGCTGTTTTTT. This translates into CASSLRGDAGELFF.

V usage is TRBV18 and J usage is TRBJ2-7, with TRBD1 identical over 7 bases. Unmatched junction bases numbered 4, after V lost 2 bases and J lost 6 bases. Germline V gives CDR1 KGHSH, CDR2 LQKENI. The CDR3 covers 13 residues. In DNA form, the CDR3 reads TGTGCCAGCTCACCAAGACAGGGCCTCGAGCAGTACTTC. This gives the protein CASSPRQGLEQYF.